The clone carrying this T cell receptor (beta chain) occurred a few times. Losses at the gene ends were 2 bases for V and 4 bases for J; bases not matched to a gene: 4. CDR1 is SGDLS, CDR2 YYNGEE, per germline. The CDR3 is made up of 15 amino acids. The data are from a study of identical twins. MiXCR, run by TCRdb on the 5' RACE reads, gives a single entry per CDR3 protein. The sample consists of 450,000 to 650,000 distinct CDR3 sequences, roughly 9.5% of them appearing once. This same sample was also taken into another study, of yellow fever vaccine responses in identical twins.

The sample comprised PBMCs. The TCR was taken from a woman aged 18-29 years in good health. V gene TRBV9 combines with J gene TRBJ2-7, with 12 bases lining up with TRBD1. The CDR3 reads CASSVKGQGAYEQYF. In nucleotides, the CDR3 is TGTGCCAGCAGCGTCAAGGGACAGGGGGCGTACGAGCAGTACTTC.